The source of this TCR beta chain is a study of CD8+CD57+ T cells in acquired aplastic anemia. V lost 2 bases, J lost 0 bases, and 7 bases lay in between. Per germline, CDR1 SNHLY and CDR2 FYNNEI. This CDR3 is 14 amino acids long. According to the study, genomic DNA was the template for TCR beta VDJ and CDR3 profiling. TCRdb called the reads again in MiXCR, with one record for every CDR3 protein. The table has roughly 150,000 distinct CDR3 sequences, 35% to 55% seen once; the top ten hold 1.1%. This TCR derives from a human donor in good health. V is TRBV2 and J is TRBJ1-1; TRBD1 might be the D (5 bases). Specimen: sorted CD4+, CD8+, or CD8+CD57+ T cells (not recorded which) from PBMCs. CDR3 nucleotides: TGTGCCAGCAGTGAACAGGGAATGAACACTGAAGCTTTCTTT. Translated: CASSEQGMNTEAFF.